This entry is about one TCR beta chain. The entry originates in a study of cytomegalovirus exposure and HLA in healthy donors. PCR involved 60 Vbeta and 13 Jbeta primers. Assay used: immunoSEQ multiplex PCR; TCRdb lists only in-frame clones, some missing. This sample yields around 140,000 clones, of which 50% to 75% are seen a single time; 2% to 3% belongs to the top ten. The TCR was taken from a woman between 35 and 50 years old in good health and CMV-seronegative. The sequenced material came from PBMCs.

CDR3 protein: CASSSSGTSGTYEQYF. CDR3 DNA sequence: TGTGCCAGCAGCTCGTCCGGGACTAGCGGAACCTACGAGCAGTACTTC. V and J are TRBV7-9 and TRBJ2-7; TRBD2 matches 11 bases. Germline trimming cut 4 bases from V and 2 bases from J; bases unmatched to any gene: 7. The CDR3 sequence is 16 residues long. CDR1 and CDR2 (germline): SEHNR, FQNEAQ (reference sequence). Full variable domain (rest looked up from reference TRBV7-9 and TRBJ2-7): DTGVSQNPRHKITKRGQNVTFRCDPISEHNRLYWYRQTLGQGPEFLTYFQNEAQLEKSRLLSDRFSAERPKGSFSTLEIQRTEQGDSAMYLCASSSSGTSGTYEQYFGPGTRLTVT.